What follows are 17 T cell receptor beta chains derived from one specimen sequenced in a study of resident and recirculating memory T cells in vitiligo. The assay was immunoSEQ multiplex PCR, and TCRdb's table has in-frame clones only and misses some. The repertoire holds 72,000 or so clones, with 92% as singletons. The sample comprised blood. These TCRs come from a male donor with vitiligo.

The rearrangement uses TRBV28 and TRBJ2-7, with 7 bases aligning to TRBD1. Germline CDR1 and CDR2: MDHEN and SYDVKM. There are 17 residues in the CDR3. V dropped 4 bases and J dropped 2; count of bases not matched to a gene: 14. The CDR3 is CASSSRQGTAAPYEQYF. CDR3 sequence (DNA): TGTGCCAGCAGTTCTCGTCAGGGGACAGCAGCTCCCTACGAGCAGTACTTC. The variable domain in full, completed from reference TRBV28 and TRBJ2-7, reads DVKVTQSSRYLVKRTGEKVFLECVQDMDHENMFWYRQDPGLGLRLIYFSYDVKMKEKGDIPEGYSVSREKKERFSLILESASTNQTSMYLCASSSRQGTAAPYEQYFGPGTRLTVT.

As DNA, the CDR3 is TGTGCCAGCAGGCCAGCGGGCGCCAGCACAGATACGCAGTATTTT. It yields the protein CASRPAGASTDTQYF. The gene calls are TRBV6-1 and TRBJ2-3, with a tentative D call TRBD2 (6 bases). Trimming removed 6 bases from V and 0 bases from J, with 13 bases in between. This CDR3 has 15 amino acids. Germline V gene lookup returns CDR1 MNHNS and CDR2 SASEGT.

This clone was seen a single time. The chain employs TRBV2 and TRBJ2-7; D perhaps matches TRBD2 (5 bases). Trimming pared 10 bases from V and 4 bases from J, leaving 11 bases between. This CDR3 is built from 11 residues. CDR1 and CDR2 (germline): SNHLY, FYNNEI. CDR3 sequence (DNA): TGTGCCACCCGGGAAGGTTACGAGCAGTACTTC. It translates to CATREGYEQYF.

J is TRBJ2-5 and V is TRBV5-1; D might be TRBD2 (6 bases). V gave up 3 bases and J gave up 2 bases, with 8 bases separating them. Germline V lookup: CDR1 SGHRS, CDR2 YFSETQ. The CDR3 is 13 residues long. The CDR3 sequence is CASSWGVQETQYF. CDR3 nucleotide sequence: TGCGCCAGCAGCTGGGGGGTTCAAGAGACCCAGTACTTC.

The V call is TRBV7-9, the J call TRBJ2-2; D perhaps matches TRBD1 (6 bases). V lost 2 bases to trimming and J lost 6 bases, with 13 bases between them. The CDR3 length is 15 residues. Germline CDR1 and CDR2: SEHNR and FQNEAQ (reference sequence). The CDR3 loop is CASSLTGTDAGELFF. In DNA, the CDR3 is TGTGCCAGCAGCTTAACAGGGACGGACGCCGGGGAGCTGTTTTTT.

The chain combines TRBV7-2 with TRBJ2-1; D may be TRBD2 (6 bases). V lost 1 base and J 1 base, leaving 11 bases between the germline ends. Germline CDR1 is SGHTA and CDR2 is FQGNSA. This CDR3 is built from 16 residues. CDR3 in amino acids: CASSLEGTQSYNEQFF. CDR3 bases: TGTGCCAGCAGCTTAGAAGGGACTCAGTCCTACAATGAGCAGTTCTTC.

This clone was detected once. The chain has TRBV5-4 and TRBJ1-1; no reliable D call. The CDR3 is 13 amino acids. Germline assignment: CDR1 SGHNT and CDR2 YYREEE (reference sequence). Trimming removed 1 base from V and 1 base from J, with 5 bases in between. The CDR3 coding sequence is TGTGCCAGCAGCTTGTTCCAGAACACTGAAGCTTTCTTT. Protein sequence: CASSLFQNTEAFF.

The rearrangement joins TRBV27 to TRBJ1-5; 11 bases match TRBD1. Trimming removed 6 bases from V and 10 bases from J; junction bases left unmatched: 8. Germline loops: CDR1 MNHEY, CDR2 SMNVEV (reference sequence). The CDR3 is 14 residues long. The CDR3 DNA reads as TGTGCCAGCAGACCTGGACAGGGGGCTACTCCCCAGCATTTT. The encoded protein is CASRPGQGATPQHF.

The chain links TRBV6-4 to TRBJ2-7; 12 bases agree with TRBD1. The CDR3 has 15 residues. J gave up 5 bases and V 5 bases, and 7 bases lay outside the gene matches. Looked up from germline, CDR1 is MRHNA and CDR2 is SNTAGT. Here the CDR3 reads CASSTTGTGGDEQYF. The CDR3 region has the DNA TGTGCCAGCAGTACCACCGGGACAGGGGGCGACGAGCAGTACTTC.

The rearrangement joins TRBV5-8 to TRBJ2-5; D uncertain. CDR3 length: 12 residues. Germline CDR1 is SGHTS and CDR2 is YDEGEE. Trimming removed 4 bases at V and 5 bases at J, with 9 bases between. CDR3 loop: CASSPGWETQYF. DNA for the CDR3: TGTGCCAGCAGCCCTGGCTGGGAGACCCAGTACTTC.

The V gene is TRBV6-1, the J gene TRBJ2-1, with TRBD2 matching over 9 bases. The J segment lost 3 bases and the V segment lost 4 bases, leaving 7 bases of the junction unmatched. Germline loops: CDR1 MNHNS, CDR2 SASEGT. The CDR3 is 16 amino acids. The CDR3 is CASSVRREGFYNEQFF. The CDR3 bases are TGTGCCAGCAGTGTGCGGCGGGAGGGTTTCTACAATGAGCAGTTCTTC.

The chain combines TRBV28 with TRBJ2-2; 7 bases map to TRBD2. CDR1 and CDR2 (germline): MDHEN, SYDVKM. The J segment lost 1 base and the V segment lost 11 bases, leaving 1 base of the junction unmatched. This CDR3 contains 12 residues. The CDR3: CAGGVNTGELFF. The CDR3 bases are TGTGCCGGGGGGGTGAACACCGGGGAGCTGTTTTTT.

V gene TRBV5-1 combines with J gene TRBJ1-2, with 7 bases fitting TRBD1. The CDR3 totals 14 residues. Germline assignment: CDR1 SGHRS and CDR2 YFSETQ. Unmatched junction bases numbered 12, after V lost 9 bases and J lost 4 bases. Here the CDR3 DNA reads TGCGCCACCCAAGGGAAGGGGGCGGGCTATGGCTACACCTTC. Its translation: CATQGKGAGYGYTF. Based on the CDR3 plus reference TRBV5-1 and TRBJ1-2, the full variable domain is KAGVTQTPRYLIKTRGQQVTLSCSPISGHRSVSWYQQTPGQGLQFLFEYFSETQRNKGNFPGRFSGRQFSNSRSEMNVSTLELGDSALYLCATQGKGAGYGYTFGSGTRLTVV.

In DNA form, the CDR3 reads TGTGCCAGCAGCCCGCCGAGGATAGGGGGCTCTGGAAACACCATATATTTT. Translated, it gives CASSPPRIGGSGNTIYF. The chain has TRBV7-2 and TRBJ1-3; TRBD1 might be the D (6 bases). The V end was cut by 5 bases, the J end by 0 bases, with 17 bases between. Germline values: CDR1 SGHTA, CDR2 FQGNSA. This CDR3 spans 17 amino acids.

J is TRBJ2-2 and V is TRBV5-1; D unresolved. This CDR3 has 13 residues. The germline CDR1 and CDR2 sequences are SGHRS and YFSETQ. V was cut by 4 bases and J by 6 bases, with 10 bases left in between. The CDR3 is CASSLLSAGELFF. CDR3 nucleotide sequence: TGCGCCAGCAGCCTCCTCTCGGCCGGGGAGCTGTTTTTT.

The chain has TRBV5-4 and TRBJ2-7; 10 nucleotides agree with TRBD1. Germline assignment: CDR1 SGHNT and CDR2 YYREEE (reference sequence). The J segment lost 1 base and the V segment lost 4 bases, leaving 8 bases of the junction unmatched. This CDR3 is 16 amino acids long. CDR3 region: CASSVDAGQGSYEQYF. In DNA form, the CDR3 reads TGTGCCAGCAGCGTCGATGCGGGACAGGGGTCCTACGAGCAGTACTTC.

The chain uses TRBV4-2 and TRBJ2-6; perhaps TRBD1 as D (6 bases). Per germline, CDR1 LGHNA and CDR2 YNFKEQ. This CDR3 has 16 residues. V lost 0 bases, J lost 2 bases, and 8 bases lay in between. In DNA form, the CDR3 reads TGTGCCAGCAGCCAAGATTCAGGGGCTGGGGCCAACGTCCTGACTTTC. This sequence encodes CASSQDSGAGANVLTF.